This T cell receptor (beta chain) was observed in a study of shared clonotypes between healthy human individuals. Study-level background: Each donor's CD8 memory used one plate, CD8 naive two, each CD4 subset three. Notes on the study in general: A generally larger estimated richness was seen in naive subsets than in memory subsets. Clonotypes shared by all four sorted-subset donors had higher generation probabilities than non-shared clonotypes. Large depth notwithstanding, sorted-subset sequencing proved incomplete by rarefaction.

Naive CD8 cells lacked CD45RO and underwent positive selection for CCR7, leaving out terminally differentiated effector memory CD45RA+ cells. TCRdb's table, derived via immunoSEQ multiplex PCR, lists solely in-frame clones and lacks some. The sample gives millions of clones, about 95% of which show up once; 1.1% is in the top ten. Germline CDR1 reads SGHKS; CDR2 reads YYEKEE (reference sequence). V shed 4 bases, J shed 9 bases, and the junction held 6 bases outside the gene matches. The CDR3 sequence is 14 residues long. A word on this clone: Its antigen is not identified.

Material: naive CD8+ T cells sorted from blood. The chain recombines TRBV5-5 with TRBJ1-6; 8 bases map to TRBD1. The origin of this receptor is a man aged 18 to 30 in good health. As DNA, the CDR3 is TGTGCCAGCAGCCTCCAACAGGGGGGTTCACCCCTCCACTTT. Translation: CASSLQQGGSPLHF.